This T cell receptor (beta chain) was identified during a study of T cells after yellow fever vaccination (dated by TCRdb to between 2019 and 2020). About the full investigation: The SMART-Seq v4 Ultra Low Input RNA kit was used to prepare libraries from fractions with low cell numbers. Blood samples were taken at several timepoints before and after primary and secondary immunization, and bulk PBMC replicates and cell subsets were isolated. Two healthy male donors, one aged 18 to 30 and one aged 30 to 40 years, were included in the cohort. To follow T-cell clones before and after primary and booster YFV17D yellow fever vaccination, bulk TCR alpha and beta repertoires were sequenced over time. Broader findings and caveats from the paper: After the booster, most clones that had expanded after primary vaccination were detected again (over 95% of CD4 and over 75% of CD8), suggesting broad maintenance of memory. Computational filtering was required because FACS-sorted repertoires could contain abundant contaminating clonotypes from the bulk population. Only two donors were included in the study, so the extent to which the findings can be generalized is limited. Compared with the primary T-cell response, the secondary T-cell response was faster but weaker, reaching its peak on day 5 rather than on day 15. A small fraction of clonotypes showed up in both the CD4 and CD8 compartments, probably as a result of convergent recombination.

Synthesis of TCR cDNA relied on 5'RACE template switching, a step that introduced a universal primer site along with unique molecular identifiers. Priming for cDNA synthesis came from both the TCR alpha and TCR beta constant segments. Two PCR steps were used to amplify libraries, with sample barcodes and sequencing adapters being added in the second step. Sequencing of libraries was performed on Illumina HiSeq 2500 (2x100 bp) or NovaSeq (2x150 bp). On the study's bioinformatics: MIGEC handled demultiplexing of reads and collapsing into UMI consensus sequences, while MiXCR performed V(D)J alignment. Vaccine-responding clonotypes were defined with edgeR using replicate PBMC samples, requiring FDR below 0.01 and a log2 fold change above 5 up to day 15. CD4 or CD8 identity was assigned to each bulk clonotype according to whether the clonotype was present at higher abundance in the sequenced CD4 repertoire or the sequenced CD8 repertoire. The public sequencing data were trimmed at Q25 with fastp and processed into clonotypes with MiXCR by TCRdb, which kept only in-frame beta chains. Duplicate CDR3 protein sequences are folded into a single record with the most common DNA and genes. The V and J calls were not made by the authors but by TCRdb's processing. This sample is represented by around 340,000 distinct CDR3 sequences; 8.7% of them were singletons. The ten most abundant clones make up about a sixth of the sample.

What the treatment or condition label conveys for this sample: live attenuated yellow fever vaccine strain. Two biological replicates of bulk PBMCs were collected at each blood-draw timepoint. PBMCs were isolated from peripheral blood using a standard Ficoll-Paque protocol. TriZol was used to extract RNA from bulk PBMCs, CD4 and CD8 fractions, and dextramer-positive and dextramer-negative fractions. Including cysteine and phenylalanine, the CDR3 has 17 amino acids. Only CDR3 DNA remains: 51 bases, in frame from the first base. For this chain, trimming is 5 bases at the V end and 2 bases at the J end, and the number of junction bases without a gene match is 6. CDR1 and CDR2 are drawn from the germline V gene: MGHRA, YSYEKL. As concerns this clonotype: Which antigen it targets is not known. No quality values exist for individual bases; no much larger clone is one base distant.

The receptor was derived from a man aged 18 to 29 who received the YFV17D yellow fever vaccine. The V and J segments used are TRBV4-1 and TRBJ2-3, with 14 bases aligning to TRBD2. The sample here was PBMCs, taken on the day of the first yellow fever vaccination. The DNA sequence is given as TGCGCCAGCAGCGCCCGACTAGCGGGGGGGGTCACAGATACGCAGTATTTT. Its protein product is CASSARLAGGVTDTQYF.